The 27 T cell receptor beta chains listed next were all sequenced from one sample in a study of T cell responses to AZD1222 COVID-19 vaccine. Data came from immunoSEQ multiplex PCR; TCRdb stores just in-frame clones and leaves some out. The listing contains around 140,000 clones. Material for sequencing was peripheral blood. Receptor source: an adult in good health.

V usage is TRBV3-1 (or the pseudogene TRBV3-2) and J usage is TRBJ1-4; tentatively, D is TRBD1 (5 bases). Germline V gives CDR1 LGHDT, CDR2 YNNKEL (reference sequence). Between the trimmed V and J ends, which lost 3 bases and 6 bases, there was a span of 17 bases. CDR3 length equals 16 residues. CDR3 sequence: CASSQFKGGTHEKLFF. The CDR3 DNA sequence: TGTGCCAGCAGCCAGTTTAAAGGTGGGACTCATGAAAAACTGTTTTTT.

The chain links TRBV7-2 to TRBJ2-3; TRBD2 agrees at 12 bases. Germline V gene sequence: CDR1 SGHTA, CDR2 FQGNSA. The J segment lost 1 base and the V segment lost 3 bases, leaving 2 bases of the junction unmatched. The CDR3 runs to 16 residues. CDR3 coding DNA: TGTGCCAGCAGCTTGAGGACTAGCGGGGGCACAGATACGCAGTATTTT. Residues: CASSLRTSGGTDTQYF.

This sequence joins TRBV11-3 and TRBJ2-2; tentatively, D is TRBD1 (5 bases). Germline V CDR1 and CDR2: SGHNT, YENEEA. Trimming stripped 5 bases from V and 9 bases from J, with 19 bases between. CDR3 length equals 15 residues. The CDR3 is CASSQRRGNTRELFF. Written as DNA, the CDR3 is TGTGCCAGCAGCCAGAGAAGGGGAAATACCAGGGAGCTGTTTTTT.

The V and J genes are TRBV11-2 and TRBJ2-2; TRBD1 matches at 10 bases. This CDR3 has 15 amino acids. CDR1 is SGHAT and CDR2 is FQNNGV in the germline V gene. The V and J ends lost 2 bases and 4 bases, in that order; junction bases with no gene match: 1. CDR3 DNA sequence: TGTGCCAGCAGCTTAAGGACAGGGGGCACCGGGGAGCTGTTTTTT. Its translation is CASSLRTGGTGELFF.

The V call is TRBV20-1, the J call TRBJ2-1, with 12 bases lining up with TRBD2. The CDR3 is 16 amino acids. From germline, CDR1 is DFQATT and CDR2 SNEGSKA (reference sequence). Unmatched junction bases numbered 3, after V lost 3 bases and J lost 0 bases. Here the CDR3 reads CSASRGLAGSYNEQFF. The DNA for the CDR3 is TGCAGTGCTAGTAGGGGACTAGCGGGCTCCTACAATGAGCAGTTCTTC.

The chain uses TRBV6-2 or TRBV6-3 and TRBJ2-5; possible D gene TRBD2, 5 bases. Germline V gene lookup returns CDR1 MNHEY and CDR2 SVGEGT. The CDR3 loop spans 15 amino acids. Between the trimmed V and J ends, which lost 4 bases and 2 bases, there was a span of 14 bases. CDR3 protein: CASSSQRNIQETQYF. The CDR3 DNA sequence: TGTGCCAGCAGTTCCCAGCGGAATATACAAGAGACCCAGTACTTC.

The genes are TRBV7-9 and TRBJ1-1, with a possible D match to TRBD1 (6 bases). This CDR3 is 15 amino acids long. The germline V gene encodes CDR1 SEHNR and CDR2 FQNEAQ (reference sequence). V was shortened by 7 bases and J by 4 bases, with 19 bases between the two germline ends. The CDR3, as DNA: TGTGCCAGCACCTCCGGGGTGGGGGCCGGCACTGAAGCTTTCTTT. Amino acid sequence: CASTSGVGAGTEAFF.

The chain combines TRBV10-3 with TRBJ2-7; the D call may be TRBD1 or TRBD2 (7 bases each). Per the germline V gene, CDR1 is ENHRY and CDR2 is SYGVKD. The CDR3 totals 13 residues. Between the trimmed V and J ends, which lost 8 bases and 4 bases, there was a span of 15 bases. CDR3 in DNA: TGTGCCATCTCAGGGGGGGAGTCTTACGAGCAGTACTTC. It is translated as CAISGGESYEQYF.

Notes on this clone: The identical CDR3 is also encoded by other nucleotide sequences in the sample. The CDR3 protein is CASSPHGQGARGQPQHF. The DNA for the CDR3 is TGTGCCAGCAGTCCTCACGGACAGGGGGCTCGCGGGCAGCCCCAGCATTTT. The V gene is TRBV27, the J gene TRBJ1-5; TRBD1 aligns across 11 bases. Germline loops: CDR1 MNHEY, CDR2 SMNVEV (reference sequence). This CDR3 region has 17 residues. Trimming cost V 5 bases and J 7 bases; bases outside gene matches: 13.

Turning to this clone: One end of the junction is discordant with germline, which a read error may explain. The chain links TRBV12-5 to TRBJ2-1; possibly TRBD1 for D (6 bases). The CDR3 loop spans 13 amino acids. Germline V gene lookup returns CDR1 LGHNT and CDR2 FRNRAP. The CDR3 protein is CASRAGVNNERFF. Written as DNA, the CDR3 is TGTGCTAGTAGGGCAGGGGTAAACAATGAGCGGTTCTTC. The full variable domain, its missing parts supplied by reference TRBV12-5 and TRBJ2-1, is DARVTQTPRHKVTEMGQEVTMRCQPILGHNTVFWYRQTMMQGLELLAYFRNRAPLDDSGMPKDRFSAEMPDATLATLKIQPSEPRDSAVYFCASRAGVNNERFFGPGTRLTVL.

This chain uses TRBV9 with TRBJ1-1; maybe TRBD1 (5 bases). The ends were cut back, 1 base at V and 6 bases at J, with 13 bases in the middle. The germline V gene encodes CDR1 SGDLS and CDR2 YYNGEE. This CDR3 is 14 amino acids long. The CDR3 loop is CASSVQDSLAEAFF. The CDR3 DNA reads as TGTGCCAGCAGCGTACAAGACAGTCTCGCTGAAGCTTTCTTT.

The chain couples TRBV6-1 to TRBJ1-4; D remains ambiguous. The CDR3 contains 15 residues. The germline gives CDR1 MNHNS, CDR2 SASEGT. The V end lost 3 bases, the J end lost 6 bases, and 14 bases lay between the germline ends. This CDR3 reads CASSDRPGEDEKLFF. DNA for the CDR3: TGTGCCAGCAGTGACCGTCCCGGGGAGGATGAAAAACTGTTTTTT.

The CDR3 sequence is CASSTPRSGRTDTQYF. The DNA for the CDR3 is TGTGCCAGTAGTACCCCTAGAAGCGGGCGCACAGATACGCAGTATTTT. This chain joins TRBV19 and TRBJ2-3, with D tentatively TRBD2 (6 bases). The CDR3 runs to 16 residues. Trimming took off 4 bases at V and 1 base at J, with 15 bases between the two ends. Germline CDR1 and CDR2: LNHDA and SQIVND (reference sequence).

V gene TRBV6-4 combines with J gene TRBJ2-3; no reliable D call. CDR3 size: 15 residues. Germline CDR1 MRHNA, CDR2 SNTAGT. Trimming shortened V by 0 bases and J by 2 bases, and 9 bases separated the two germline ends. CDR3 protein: CASSDSGRFTDTQYF. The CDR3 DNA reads TGTGCCAGCAGTGACTCTGGCAGATTCACAGATACGCAGTATTTT.

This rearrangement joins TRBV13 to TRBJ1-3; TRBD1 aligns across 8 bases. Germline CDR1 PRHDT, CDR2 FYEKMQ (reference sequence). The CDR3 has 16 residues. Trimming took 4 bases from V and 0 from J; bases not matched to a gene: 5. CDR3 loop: CASSSFTGGSGNTIYF. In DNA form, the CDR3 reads TGTGCCAGCAGCTCTTTTACAGGGGGCTCTGGAAACACCATATATTTT.

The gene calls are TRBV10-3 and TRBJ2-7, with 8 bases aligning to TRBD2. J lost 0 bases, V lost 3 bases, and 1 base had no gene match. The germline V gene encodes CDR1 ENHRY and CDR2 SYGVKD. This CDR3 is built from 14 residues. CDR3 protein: CAISDSGVSYEQYF. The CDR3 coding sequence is TGTGCCATCAGTGATAGCGGGGTCTCCTACGAGCAGTACTTC.

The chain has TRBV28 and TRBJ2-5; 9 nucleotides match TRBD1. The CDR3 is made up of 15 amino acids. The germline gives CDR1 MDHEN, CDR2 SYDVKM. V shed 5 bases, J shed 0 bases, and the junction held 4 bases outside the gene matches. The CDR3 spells CASSGQGLYQETQYF. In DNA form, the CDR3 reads TGTGCCAGCAGTGGACAGGGGCTTTACCAAGAGACCCAGTACTTC.

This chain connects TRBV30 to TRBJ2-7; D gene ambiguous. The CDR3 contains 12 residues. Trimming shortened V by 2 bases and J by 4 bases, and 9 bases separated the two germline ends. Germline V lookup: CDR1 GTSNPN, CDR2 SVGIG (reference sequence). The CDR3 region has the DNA TGTGCCTGGAGTCTACAGACGTACGAGCAGTACTTC. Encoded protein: CAWSLQTYEQYF.

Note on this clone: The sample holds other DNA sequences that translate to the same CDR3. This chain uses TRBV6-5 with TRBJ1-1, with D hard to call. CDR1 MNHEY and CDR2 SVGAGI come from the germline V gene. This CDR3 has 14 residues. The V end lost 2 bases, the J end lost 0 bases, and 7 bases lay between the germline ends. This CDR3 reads CASSYLGLNTEAFF. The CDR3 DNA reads TGTGCCAGCAGTTACCTCGGTTTGAACACTGAAGCTTTCTTT.

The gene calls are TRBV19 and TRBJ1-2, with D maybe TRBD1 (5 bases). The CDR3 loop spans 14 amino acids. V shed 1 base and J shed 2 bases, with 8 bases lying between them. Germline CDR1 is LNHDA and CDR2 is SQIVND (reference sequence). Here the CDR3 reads CASSIVGTNYGYTF. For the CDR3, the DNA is TGTGCCAGTAGTATAGTTGGGACCAACTATGGCTACACCTTC.

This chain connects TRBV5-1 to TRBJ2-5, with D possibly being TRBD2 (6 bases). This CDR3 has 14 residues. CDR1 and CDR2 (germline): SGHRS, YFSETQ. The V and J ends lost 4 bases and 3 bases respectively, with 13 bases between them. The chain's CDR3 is CASSLGGAKETQYF. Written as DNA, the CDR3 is TGCGCCAGCAGCCTCGGCGGGGCAAAAGAGACCCAGTACTTC. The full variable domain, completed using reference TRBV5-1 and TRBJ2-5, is KAGVTQTPRYLIKTRGQQVTLSCSPISGHRSVSWYQQTPGQGLQFLFEYFSETQRNKGNFPGRFSGRQFSNSRSEMNVSTLELGDSALYLCASSLGGAKETQYFGPGTRLLVL.

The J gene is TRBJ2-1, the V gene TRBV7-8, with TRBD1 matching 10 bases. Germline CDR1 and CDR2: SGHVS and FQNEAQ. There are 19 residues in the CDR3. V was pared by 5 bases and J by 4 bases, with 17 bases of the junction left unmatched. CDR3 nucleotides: TGTGCCAGCAGCATACTAAGGGTTTCTGGGACAGGGGCGTACAATGAGCAGTTCTTC. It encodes CASSILRVSGTGAYNEQFF.

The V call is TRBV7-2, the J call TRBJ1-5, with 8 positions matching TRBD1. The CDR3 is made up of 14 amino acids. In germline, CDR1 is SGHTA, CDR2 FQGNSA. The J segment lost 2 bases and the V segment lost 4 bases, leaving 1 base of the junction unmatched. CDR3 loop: CASSSTGGNQPQHF. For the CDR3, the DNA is TGTGCCAGCAGCTCGACAGGGGGCAATCAGCCCCAGCATTTT.

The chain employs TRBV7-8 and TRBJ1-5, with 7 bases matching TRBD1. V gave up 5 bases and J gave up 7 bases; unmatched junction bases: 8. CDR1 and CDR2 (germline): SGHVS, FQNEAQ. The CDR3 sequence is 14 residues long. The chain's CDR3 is CASSRQGTVQPQHF. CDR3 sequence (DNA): TGTGCCAGCAGCCGACAGGGCACCGTCCAGCCCCAGCATTTT.

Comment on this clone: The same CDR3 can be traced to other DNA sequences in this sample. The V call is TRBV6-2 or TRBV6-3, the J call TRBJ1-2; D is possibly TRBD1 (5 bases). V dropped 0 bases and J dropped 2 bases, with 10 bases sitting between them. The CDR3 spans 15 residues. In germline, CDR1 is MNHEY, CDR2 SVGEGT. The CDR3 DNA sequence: TGTGCCAGCAGTTACTCGACGGGGCCAAACTATGGCTACACCTTC. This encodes CASSYSTGPNYGYTF.

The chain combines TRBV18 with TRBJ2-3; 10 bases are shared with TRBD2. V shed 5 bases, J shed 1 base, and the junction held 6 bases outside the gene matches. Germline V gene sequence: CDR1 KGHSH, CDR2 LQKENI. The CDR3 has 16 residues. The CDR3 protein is CASSIKTSGGTDTQYF. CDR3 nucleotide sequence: TGTGCCAGCTCAATCAAAACTAGCGGGGGCACAGATACGCAGTATTTT. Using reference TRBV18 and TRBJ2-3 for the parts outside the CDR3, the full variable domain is NAGVMQNPRHLVRRRGQEARLRCSPMKGHSHVYWYRQLPEEGLKFMVYLQKENIIDESGMPKERFSAEFPKEGPSILRIQQVVRGDSAAYFCASSIKTSGGTDTQYFGPGTRLTVL.

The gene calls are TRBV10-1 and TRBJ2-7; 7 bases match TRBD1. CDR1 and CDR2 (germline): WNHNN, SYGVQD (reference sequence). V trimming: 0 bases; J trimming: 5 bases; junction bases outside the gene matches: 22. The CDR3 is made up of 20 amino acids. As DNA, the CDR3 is TGCGCCAGCAGTGAGTCAACGACAGGGAAGGTGCCCCCCCCGACGGACGAGCAGTACTTC. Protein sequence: CASSESTTGKVPPPTDEQYF.